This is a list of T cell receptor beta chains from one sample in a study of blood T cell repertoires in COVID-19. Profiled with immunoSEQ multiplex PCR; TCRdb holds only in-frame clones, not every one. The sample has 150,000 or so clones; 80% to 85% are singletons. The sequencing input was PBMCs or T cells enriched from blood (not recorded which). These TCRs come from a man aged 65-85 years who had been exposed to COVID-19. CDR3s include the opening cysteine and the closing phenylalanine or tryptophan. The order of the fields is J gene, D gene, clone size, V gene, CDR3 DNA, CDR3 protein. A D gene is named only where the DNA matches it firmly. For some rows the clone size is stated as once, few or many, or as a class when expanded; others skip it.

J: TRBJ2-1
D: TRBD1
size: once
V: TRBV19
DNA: TGTGCCAGTAGTCTACTAATTGGCGGGACAGGGGTGGCTGAGCAGTTCTTC
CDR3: CASSLLIGGTGVAEQFF

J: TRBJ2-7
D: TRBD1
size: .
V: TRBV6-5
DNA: TGTGCCAGCAGGGCCGGGACAGGATTCGAGCAGTACTTC
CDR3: CASRAGTGFEQYF

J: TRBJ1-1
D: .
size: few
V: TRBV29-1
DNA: TGCAGCTCCCAGAACTACAACACTGAAGCTTTCTTT
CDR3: CSSQNYNTEAFF

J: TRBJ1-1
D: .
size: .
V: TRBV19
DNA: TGTGCCACCACGCCAATCAACAGGGTATCTACTGAAGCTTTCTTT
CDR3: CATTPINRVSTEAFF

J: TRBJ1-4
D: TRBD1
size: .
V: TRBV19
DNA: TGTGCCAGTAGTCCGGGACAGCATCATGAAAAACTGTTTTTT
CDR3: CASSPGQHHEKLFF

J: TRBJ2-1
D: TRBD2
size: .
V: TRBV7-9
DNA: TGTGCCAGCAGCTTAGTAGCGGGAGGAGCGTATGAGCAGTTCTTC
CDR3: CASSLVAGGAYEQFF

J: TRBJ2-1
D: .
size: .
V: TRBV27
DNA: TGTGCCAGCAGTTCCTCAATACAGATGAGCTCCTACAATGAGCAGTTCTTC
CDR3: CASSSSIQMSSYNEQFF

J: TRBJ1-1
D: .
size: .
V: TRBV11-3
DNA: TGTGCCAGCAGCCACGACAGGAGAACTGAAGCTTTCTTT
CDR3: CASSHDRRTEAFF

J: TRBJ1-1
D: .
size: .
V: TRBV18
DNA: TGTGCCAGCTCACCAAATAATGGCCCCAACACTGAAGCTTTCTTT
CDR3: CASSPNNGPNTEAFF

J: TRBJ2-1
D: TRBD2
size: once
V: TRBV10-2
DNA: TGCGCCAGCAGTGAGCTTCTAGGACTAGCGGGAGCGGGGAGGTACAATGAGCAGTTCTTC
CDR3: CASSELLGLAGAGRYNEQFF

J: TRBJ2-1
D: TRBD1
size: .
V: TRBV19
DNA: TGTGCCAGTATCGGGACAGGGGGTAGAAATGAGCAGTTCTTC
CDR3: CASIGTGGRNEQFF

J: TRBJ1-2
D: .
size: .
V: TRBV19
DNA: TGTGCCAGTAGTATTCCAGAAACCCAGAAGCGTGGCTACACCTTC
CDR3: CASSIPETQKRGYTF

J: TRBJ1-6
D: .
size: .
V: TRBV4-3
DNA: TGCGCCAGCAGCCAAGATTTCGGCTATAATTCACCCCTCCACTTT
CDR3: CASSQDFGYNSPLHF

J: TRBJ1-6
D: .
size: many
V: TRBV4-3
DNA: TGCGCCAGCAGCCTAGAACAGGGAAATAATTCACCCCTCCACTTT
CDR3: CASSLEQGNNSPLHF

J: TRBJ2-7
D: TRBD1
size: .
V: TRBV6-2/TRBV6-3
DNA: TGTGCCAGCAGTAGGGGGACAGGGCCGGTCTACGAGCAGTACTTC
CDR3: CASSRGTGPVYEQYF

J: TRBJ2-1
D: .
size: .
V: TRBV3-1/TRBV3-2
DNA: TGTGCCAGCAGCCAAGATTCACTAGCCTACAATGAGCAGTTCTTC
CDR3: CASSQDSLAYNEQFF

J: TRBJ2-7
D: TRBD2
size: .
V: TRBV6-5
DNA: TGTGCCAGCAGTTTAGCGGGAGGAACTTACGAGCAGTACTTC
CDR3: CASSLAGGTYEQYF

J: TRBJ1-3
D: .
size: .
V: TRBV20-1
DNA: TGCAGTGCTAGTGACGGTTACTCTGGAAACACCATATATTTT
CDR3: CSASDGYSGNTIYF

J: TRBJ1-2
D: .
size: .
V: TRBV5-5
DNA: TGTGCCAGCAGCTTTGGGCAGTCCTATGGCTACACCTTC
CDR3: CASSFGQSYGYTF

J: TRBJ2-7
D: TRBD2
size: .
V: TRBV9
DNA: TGTGCCAGCAGCTCCCGGGAGGGTGGGTTCGAGCAGTACTTC
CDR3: CASSSREGGFEQYF

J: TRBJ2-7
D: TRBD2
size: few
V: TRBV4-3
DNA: TGCGCCAGCAGCCAAGATCGGACTAGCGGGAGTGGGGAGCAGTACTTC
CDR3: CASSQDRTSGSGEQYF

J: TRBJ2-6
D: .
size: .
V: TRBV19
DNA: TGTGCCAGTAGTCAGGGCTACTCTGGGGCCAACGTCCTGACTTTC
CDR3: CASSQGYSGANVLTF

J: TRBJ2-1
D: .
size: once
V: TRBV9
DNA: TGTGCCAGCAGTCTAGCCCACAAGGGTGAGCAGTTCTTC
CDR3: CASSLAHKGEQFF

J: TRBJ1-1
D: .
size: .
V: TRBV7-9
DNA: TGTGCCAGCAGCTTAACAGTGGACACTGAAGCTTTCTTT
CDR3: CASSLTVDTEAFF

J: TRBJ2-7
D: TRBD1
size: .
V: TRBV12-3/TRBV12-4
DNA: TGTGCCAGCAGCCACGGACAGGTTGAGCAGTACTTC
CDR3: CASSHGQVEQYF

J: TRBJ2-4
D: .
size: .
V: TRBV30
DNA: TGTGCCTGGAGCCATGGAGGGAACATTCAGTACTTC
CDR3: CAWSHGGNIQYF

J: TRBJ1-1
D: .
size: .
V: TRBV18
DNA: TGTGCCAGCTCACCCAAGGGGTGGAACACTGAAGCTTTCTTT
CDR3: CASSPKGWNTEAFF

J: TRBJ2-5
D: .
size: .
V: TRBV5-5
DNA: TGTGCCAGCAGCTTGGTCCCCCGGGGTCAAGAGACCCAGTACTTC
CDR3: CASSLVPRGQETQYF

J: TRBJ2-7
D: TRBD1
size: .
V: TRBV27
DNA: TGTGCCAGCAGTTTAGGGGGACAGGGGGTCTACGAGCAGTACTTC
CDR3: CASSLGGQGVYEQYF

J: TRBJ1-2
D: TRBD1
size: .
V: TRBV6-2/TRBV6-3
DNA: TGTGCCAGCAGCAGGAGGGTCCCCGGGACAGGGGGCAAAAGTGATGGCTACACCTTC
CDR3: CASSRRVPGTGGKSDGYTF

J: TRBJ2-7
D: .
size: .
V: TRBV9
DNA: TGTGCCAGCAGCCCGCGACAGAGCTCCTACGAGCAGTACTTC
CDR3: CASSPRQSSYEQYF

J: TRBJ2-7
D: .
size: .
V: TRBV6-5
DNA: TGTGCCAGCAACCGGGACAAGACCGCCTACGAGCAGTACTTC
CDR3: CASNRDKTAYEQYF

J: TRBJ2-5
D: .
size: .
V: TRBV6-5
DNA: TGTGCCAGCAGTTACTCGGGCAGGGTCCAAGAGACCCAGTACTTC
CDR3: CASSYSGRVQETQYF

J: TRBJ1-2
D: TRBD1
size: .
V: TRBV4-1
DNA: TGCGCCAGCAGCCAAGGGACAGGGGGCTATGGCTACACCTTC
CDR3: CASSQGTGGYGYTF

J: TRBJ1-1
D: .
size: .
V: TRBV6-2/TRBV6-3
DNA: TGTGCCAGCAGTTACCCAACAAAGAACACTGAAGCTTTCTTT
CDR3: CASSYPTKNTEAFF